Each of the 19 T cell receptor beta chains below was sequenced from the same sample in a study of CD8+ T cells in alopecia areata. Treatment of the sample: oral pan-JAK inhibitor, 5-10 mg twice daily. Sequencing relied on a cDNA template that was reverse transcribed from extracted RNA. Libraries were prepared by immunoSEQ multiplex PCR; TCRdb keeps only in-frame clonotypes and omits some of them. The sample shows roughly 230,000 clones, less than 50% of them seen only once. The specimen comprised CD4+ T cells sorted from blood, sampled around week 36, from a patient treated with tofacitinib. The receptor source for this set is a human donor with alopecia areata.

This clone was observed a handful of times. This chain joins TRBV29-1 and TRBJ2-1; possibly TRBD2 for D (5 bases). The CDR3 is 12 residues long. Germline CDR1 SQVTM, CDR2 ANQGSEA. V was cut by 7 bases and J by 5 bases, with 12 bases left in between. Written as DNA, the CDR3 is TGCAGCGCGGGCCGGAGGAACAATGAGCAGTTCTTC. Encoded protein: CSAGRRNNEQFF.

The V call is TRBV2, the J call TRBJ2-6; D is uncertain. This CDR3 comprises 14 residues. In germline, CDR1 is SNHLY, CDR2 FYNNEI. Trimming removed 4 bases at V and 2 bases at J, with 6 bases between. For the CDR3, the DNA is TGTGCCAGCAGTGGGACGGCTGGGGCCAACGTCCTGACTTTC. Its translation is CASSGTAGANVLTF.

This chain joins TRBV15 and TRBJ2-5; perhaps TRBD2 as D (6 bases). Germline-derived CDR1 and CDR2 are LNHNV and YYDKDF (reference sequence). Deletions cut 4 bases from V and 2 bases from J, with 11 bases between. The CDR3 is 14 residues long. The CDR3 loop reads CATSNPSVQETQYF. The CDR3 bases are TGTGCCACCAGCAATCCTAGCGTGCAAGAGACCCAGTACTTC.

This clone was recorded a few times. V and J are TRBV5-1 and TRBJ2-7, with a tentative D call TRBD1 (6 bases). The CDR3 is 16 amino acids. CDR1 is SGHRS and CDR2 is YFSETQ in the germline V gene. The V and J ends lost 4 bases and 4 bases respectively, with 21 bases between them. DNA of the CDR3: TGCGCCAGCAGCCTGGAGGCGGACAGACCTTTTTACGAGCAGTACTTC. It codes for CASSLEADRPFYEQYF.

The gene calls are TRBV5-1 and TRBJ1-5; D unclear. Trimming removed 0 bases at V and 7 bases at J, with 14 bases between. The CDR3 has 15 amino acids. CDR1 is SGHRS and CDR2 is YFSETQ in the germline V gene. The DNA for the CDR3 is TGCGCCAGCAGCTTGGAGGGATCTAAACCGCAGCCCCAGCATTTT. Translation: CASSLEGSKPQPQHF.

This clone has more than one count but fewer than ten. This chain connects TRBV20-1 to TRBJ1-2; D ambiguous. Germline V gene lookup returns CDR1 DFQATT and CDR2 SNEGSKA (reference sequence). The CDR3 is 11 amino acids. Trimming left V 5 bases short and J 4 bases short, with 8 bases between. The CDR3 here is CSAYRGYGYTF. The CDR3 DNA follows: TGCAGTGCTTATCGGGGCTATGGCTACACCTTC.

This clone was picked up a small number of times. The chain combines TRBV30 with TRBJ2-7; 7 nucleotides match TRBD1. Germline V CDR1 and CDR2: GTSNPN, SVGIG (reference sequence). This CDR3 spans 14 amino acids. J lost 0 bases, V lost 2 bases, and 4 bases had no gene match. CDR3 in DNA: TGTGCCTGGAGTTGGGACAGTCTCTCCTACGAGCAGTACTTC. As protein: CAWSWDSLSYEQYF.

The V call is TRBV13, the J call TRBJ2-3; 8 nucleotides match TRBD2. CDR1 is PRHDT and CDR2 is FYEKMQ in the germline V gene (reference sequence). CDR3 length: 17 residues. J lost 4 bases, V lost 0 bases, and 9 bases had no gene match. CDR3 region: CASSLGSREVEPDTQYF. CDR3 nucleotides: TGTGCCAGCAGCTTAGGGTCGCGGGAGGTCGAACCAGATACGCAGTATTTT.

This clone occurred a few times. V and J are TRBV15 and TRBJ2-1, with a tentative D call TRBD1 (5 bases). Germline CDR1 LNHNV, CDR2 YYDKDF (reference sequence). The ends were cut back, 2 bases at V and 2 bases at J, with 13 bases in the middle. The CDR3 extends over 16 amino acids. The CDR3 sequence: CATSRSGHITYNEQFF. CDR3 in DNA: TGTGCCACCAGCAGATCCGGACATATTACCTACAATGAGCAGTTCTTC. The variable domain in full, completed from reference TRBV15 and TRBJ2-1, reads DAMVIQNPRYQVTQFGKPVTLSCSQTLNHNVMYWYQQKSSQAPKLLFHYYDKDFNNEADTPDNFQSRRPNTSFCFLDIRSPGLGDTAMYLCATSRSGHITYNEQFFGPGTRLTVL.

The chain has TRBV29-1 and TRBJ2-1, with 8 bases aligning to TRBD2. From germline, CDR1 is SQVTM and CDR2 ANQGSEA. The CDR3 runs to 14 residues. V dropped 7 bases and J dropped 3; count of bases not matched to a gene: 8. The CDR3: CSGRGTSGYNEQFF. CDR3 nucleotides: TGCAGCGGTCGCGGGACTAGTGGCTACAATGAGCAGTTCTTC.

The CDR3 bases are TGTGCCAGCAGTGGTTCCGGACAGGGCCCATACGAGCAGTACTTC. Amino acid sequence: CASSGSGQGPYEQYF. The chain recombines TRBV25-1 with TRBJ2-7, with TRBD1 matching 8 bases. CDR1 MGHDK and CDR2 SYGVNS come from the germline V gene. CDR3 length: 15 residues. V was clipped by 4 bases and J by 4 bases; unmatched bases: 9.

Only a few counts were recorded for this clone. The chain's CDR3 is CSAWYQETQYF. In nucleotides, the CDR3 is TGCAGTGCTTGGTACCAAGAGACCCAGTACTTC. V is TRBV20-1 and J is TRBJ2-5; D is undetermined. CDR1 is DFQATT, CDR2 SNEGSKA, per germline (reference sequence). The V gene lost 5 bases and the J gene lost 0 bases, with 4 bases spanning the gap. The CDR3 is made up of 11 amino acids.

This chain links TRBV7-2 with TRBJ2-7; the D gene is possibly TRBD2 (6 bases). The CDR3 spans 14 residues. Trimming cost V 3 bases and J 5 bases, with 14 bases left between them. Germline assignment: CDR1 SGHTA and CDR2 FQGNSA. The CDR3 spells CASSFSGRVDEQYF. CDR3 coding DNA: TGTGCCAGCAGCTTTTCCGGGAGAGTAGACGAGCAGTACTTC.

The chain recombines TRBV5-4 with TRBJ2-1; D is uncertain. CDR3 length equals 15 residues. V lost 4 bases and J 0 bases, leaving 11 bases between the germline ends. Germline CDR1 and CDR2: SGHNT and YYREEE (reference sequence). The CDR3 DNA sequence: TGTGCCAGCAGCCCCTTCCAGAGCTCCTACAATGAGCAGTTCTTC. Translation: CASSPFQSSYNEQFF.

V usage is TRBV2 and J usage is TRBJ2-6; TRBD1 matches 8 bases. V trimming: 7 bases; J trimming: 9 bases; junction bases outside the gene matches: 5. The CDR3 is 13 residues long. The germline V gene has CDR1 SNHLY and CDR2 FYNNEI. Written as DNA, the CDR3 is TGTGCCAGCAATCAGGACAGGGTCAACGTCCTGACTTTC. Protein: CASNQDRVNVLTF.

This chain uses TRBV19 with TRBJ2-7; 8 bases align to TRBD1. This CDR3 contains 12 residues. The germline V gene encodes CDR1 LNHDA and CDR2 SQIVND (reference sequence). V was pared by 10 bases and J by 2 bases, with 4 bases of the junction left unmatched. CDR3 loop: CATADRAYEQYF. CDR3 sequence (DNA): TGTGCCACTGCGGACAGGGCCTACGAGCAGTACTTC. The whole variable domain, filled in from reference TRBV19 and TRBJ2-7, reads DGGITQSPKYLFRKEGQNVTLSCEQNLNHDAMYWYRQDPGQGLRLIYYSQIVNDFQKGDIAEGYSVSREKKESFPLTVTSAQKNPTAFYLCATADRAYEQYFGPGTRLTVT.

The chain carries TRBV30 and TRBJ1-4; D is ambiguous. The CDR3 runs to 13 residues. Germline-derived CDR1 and CDR2 are GTSNPN and SVGIG (reference sequence). V gave up 0 bases and J gave up 5 bases, with 7 bases separating them. The CDR3 nucleotides are TGTGCCTGGAGTGTACCACTAAATGAAAAACTGTTTTTT. Amino acid sequence: CAWSVPLNEKLFF.

This clone was found many times. Other DNA sequences from this sample encode an identical CDR3 as well. This sequence joins TRBV28 and TRBJ2-7, with D perhaps matching TRBD2 (5 bases). This CDR3 has 15 amino acids. The germline CDR1 and CDR2 sequences are MDHEN and SYDVKM. The V end lost 3 bases, the J end lost 0 bases, and 12 bases lay between the germline ends. CDR3 region: CASSLTPRGSYEQYF. The CDR3 DNA reads TGTGCCAGCAGTTTGACCCCACGGGGCTCCTACGAGCAGTACTTC.

This clone was observed once. This rearrangement joins TRBV30 to TRBJ2-1; D unclear. Germline CDR1 GTSNPN, CDR2 SVGIG (reference sequence). Trimming pared 1 base from V and 3 bases from J, leaving 10 bases between. The CDR3 runs to 14 residues. The CDR3 sequence: CAWSEGLIYNEQFF. The CDR3 nucleotides read TGTGCCTGGAGTGAGGGCCTTATCTACAATGAGCAGTTCTTC.